The text below deals with one T cell receptor (beta chain). The table lists this clonotype with many counts. The antigen this receptor binds is unknown. No base quality information exists; no much larger clone differs at one position. This entry belongs to a study of T cells in Graves' hyperthyroidism and ophthalmopathy (dated by TCRdb to the late 2010s). For context, the study as a whole: TCR V-J signatures able to tell the groups apart were searched for in a discovery cohort of 90 to 100 patients, of whom over 40 had Graves' ophthalmopathy and roughly 59 had stable Graves' hyperthyroidism. After sampling, hyperthyroidism patients received methimazole starting at 30 mg daily, and ophthalmopathy patients received high-dose intravenous methylprednisolone. The 100 or so discovery patients were randomly split 7:3 into training and test sets. The study also compared thyroid tissue and blood T-cell repertoires from roughly six Graves' hyperthyroidism patients. According to the paper, TCR Vbeta CDR3 sequencing was carried out on more than 120 peripheral blood samples, which came from 40 to 45 ophthalmopathy, approximately 72 hyperthyroidism and around 17 progressor patients. Prospective prediction of ophthalmopathy was tested in an independent validation cohort of 18 to 20 hyperthyroidism patients and roughly 16 patients who later progressed to ophthalmopathy. The full study reports these points: During validation, the model predicted progression to ophthalmopathy a median of around six months ahead of onset, with around 71% sensitivity and around 72% specificity. Most expanded thyroid clonotypes (frequency above 0.001) were also detected in blood, suggesting blood repertoires may reflect thyroid immune responses. A model built on a 13 V-J signature distinguished ophthalmopathy from stable hyperthyroidism, reaching 87.88% sensitivity and around 81% specificity in cross-validation and 80%/75% in testing. Sample size was not statistically predetermined, and investigators were not blinded to group allocation.

From the cysteine up to the phenylalanine, the CDR3 has a length of 15 residues. The only DNA kept is the CDR3, 45 bases in frame from the first base. Looking up the germline V gene yields CDR1 SGHRS and CDR2 YFSETQ. V lost 4 bases and J lost 3 bases, and the count of bases not matched to a germline gene is 6. TCR beta CDR3 regions were amplified from RNA transcripts. For the first round of RT-PCR on the TCR CDR3, the HTBI primer set was used together with the Qiagen OneStep RT-PCR kit. Libraries were constructed in a second round of multiplex PCR, after which size selection and purification were carried out. Sequencing of the libraries was done on an Illumina HiSeq2000 using paired-end 100 bp reads. The original pipeline was this. SOAPnuke was used to process the raw data, removing reads that contained adapters or uncalled bases, had a mean Phred below 15, or lacked an exact match to the constant primer or identifier. High-quality paired reads were merged using COPE v1.2.5, and each unique nucleotide sequence was defined as a clonotype. Clonotypes were aligned to IMGT TRBV, TRBD and TRBJ reference segments using MiTCR v1.1. The analysis included only V-J combinations with a frequency above 0.0001, which together covered more than 99% of the repertoires. The TCS score was defined as the ratio of F50 (clonal expansion) to E x V (chaos), calculated using BLOSUM62-based TCRdist between CDR3 peptides within each V-J. Welch's t-statistics and random forest reduced 500 to 550 V-J features to roughly 13, which were used in a naive Bayes classifier (R e1071). The Morisita-Horn index was used to measure how similar the thyroid and blood repertoires were. TCRdb took the public reads, trimmed them with fastp at Q25, ran MiXCR for clone calling and kept in-frame beta chains. Rows with one shared CDR3 protein collapse into an entry with the most common genes and DNA. TCRdb assigned the V and J calls; the authors' analysis was not used. The sample includes more than 40,000 distinct CDR3 sequences, with roughly 50% observed a single time. The top ten constitute roughly 32% of the sample.

Stable Graves' hyperthyroidism was defined as no progression to ophthalmopathy during 18 months of follow-up. Hyperthyroidism patients were newly diagnosed, had a disease duration of under 2 months, and were aged 18 to 65 years. Any patient with an uncontrolled infection, another autoimmune disease, pregnancy or lactation was excluded. Diagnoses were based on clinical symptoms, serum thyroxine and TRAb, thyroid ultrasound and orbital computed tomography. Total RNA was extracted using Trizol reagent, and RNA quality was assessed on an Agilent 2100 Bioanalyzer. The TCR originated in a woman aged 50 to 65 with Graves' hyperthyroidism. The sequencing input was peripheral blood or thyroid tissue (not recorded which). The V and J genes are TRBV5-1 and TRBJ1-1; the central 10 bases match TRBD1. CDR3 protein: CASSPTGTGDTEAFF. The DNA sequence is TGCGCCAGCAGCCCGACCGGGACAGGGGACACTGAAGCTTTCTTT.